This T cell receptor beta chain was identified in a study of T cell responses to AZD1222 COVID-19 vaccine. About this clone: The antigen remains undetermined.

Study outcomes and limitations: White British donors predominated, females outnumbered males, and clonal diversity was possibly underestimated. Only five or six AZD1222 recipients were seropositive at baseline. CD4 TCRs covered the whole spike, strongest at regions 160-218 and 743-854. Once two AZD1222 doses were given, Spike-specific TCR breadth and depth went up.

Sequencing was performed with immunoSEQ multiplex PCR; in TCRdb, only in-frame clones are kept and a portion is missing. Of fewer than 110,000 clones listed, 75% to 95% are singletons. This TCR was recovered from an adult who received the AZD1222 COVID-19 vaccine. Here the sequenced sample was peripheral blood, taken 28 days after the second AZD1222 dose.

The CDR3 is CASSLEDRVGGYTF. The CDR3 DNA reads TGTGCCAGCAGCTTAGAGGACAGGGTGGGAGGCTACACCTTC. This chain connects TRBV7-9 to TRBJ1-2; 8 bases map to TRBD1. The length of the CDR3 is 14 residues. Germline V gene sequence: CDR1 SEHNR, CDR2 FQNEAQ (reference sequence). Trimming took 1 base from V and 8 from J; bases not matched to a gene: 6.